By sample share, the clone carrying this TCR beta chain is medium-sized. Its antigen remains unknown. The data belong to a study of molecular identifiers for immune sequencing clone quantification. Overall study findings and caveats: Clones with over 20 RNA copies captured over 99% of effector molecules but under 1% of naive ones. Reports indicate spiked Jurkat TCR RNA from one cell could be found among around 1 million naive cells.

Germline V gene sequence: CDR1 SGHTA, CDR2 FQGNSA. The junction had 15 bases not matched to a gene; V was cut back by 5 bases and J by 6 bases. CDR3 length: 17 amino acids. Sorting captured naive CD8 T cells as CD8+CD4-CCR7+CD45RA+. It was with previously described methods and listed TCR primers that bulk TCR libraries were made. TCRdb independently ran MiXCR on the PCR reads; one entry per CDR3 protein. The repertoire consists of approximately 9,800 distinct CDR3 sequences, with around a fifth occurring once and the leading ten covering 1.5% to 2%. The clonotype originates from a human donor in good health. Some libraries in this study had Jurkat cell RNA spiked in. Sequencing was performed on naive CD8+ T cells from blood, with Jurkat cell RNA spiked in. Noted subset: FACS-sorted CD8+CD4-CCR7+CD45RA+ naive T cells. The chain recombines TRBV7-2 with TRBJ2-2; 7 nucleotides line up with TRBD2. Here the CDR3 reads CASSLGRGGAFAGELFF. The DNA for the CDR3 is TGTGCCAGCAGCCTGGGGAGGGGCGGTGCGTTCGCCGGGGAGCTGTTTTTT.